Below, 30 T cell receptor beta chains from the same sample are listed, as sequenced in a study of T cell changes during pregnancy in multiple sclerosis. Measured with immunoSEQ multiplex PCR; TCRdb has only the in-frame clones, and not every one. The sample carries about 80,000 clones, 94% recorded once. Sample: peripheral blood, taken in the third trimester of pregnancy. These receptors were taken from a female donor with multiple sclerosis, enrolled in a pregnancy study.

The V and J genes are TRBV29-1 and TRBJ2-5, with a weak D call TRBD1 (6 bases). Trimming shortened V by 4 bases and J by 1 base, and 13 bases separated the two germline ends. This CDR3 is built from 14 residues. Per the germline V gene, CDR1 is SQVTM and CDR2 is ANQGSEA. The CDR3 DNA reads as TGCAGCGTTGCCACAGGGATGGGCCAAGAGACCCAGTACTTC. This codes for CSVATGMGQETQYF.

The chain joins TRBV6-1 to TRBJ2-7; TRBD1 matches 10 bases. The junction had 8 bases not matched to a gene; V was cut back by 0 bases and J by 6 bases. The CDR3 spans 16 residues. Germline CDR1 is MNHNS and CDR2 is SASEGT. The chain's CDR3 is CASSEAPPGQGSEQYF. In DNA form, the CDR3 reads TGTGCCAGCAGTGAAGCGCCTCCGGGACAGGGGAGCGAGCAGTACTTC.

The chain carries TRBV13 and TRBJ1-5; TRBD1 aligns across 10 bases. The CDR3 sequence is 20 residues long. The ends lost 1 base at V and 5 bases at J; junction bases unmatched: 17. Germline V gene data show CDR1 as PRHDT and CDR2 as FYEKMQ (reference sequence). The CDR3 loop is CASSLELPGQGIGCHQPQHF. CDR3 nucleotide sequence: TGTGCCAGCAGCTTAGAACTACCGGGACAGGGGATAGGATGCCATCAGCCCCAGCATTTT.

This clone was found once. This rearrangement joins TRBV21-1 to TRBJ1-6; no check of the table's D call, TRBD1, against the DNA was made. TRBV21-1 is annotated as a pseudogene. CDR3 size: 15 residues. DNA for the CDR3: TGTGCCAGCAGCACCGGGACAGTACTAAATTCACCCCTCCACTTT. This translates into CASSTGTVLNSPLHF.

The rearrangement uses TRBV6-5 and TRBJ2-7, with D maybe TRBD2 (5 bases). The CDR3 loop spans 12 amino acids. Trimming stripped 6 bases from V and 6 bases from J, with 12 bases between. Germline V gives CDR1 MNHEY, CDR2 SVGAGI. The CDR3 protein is CASSLDRGEQYF. The CDR3 DNA reads as TGTGCCAGCAGCTTAGACCGGGGCGAGCAGTACTTC.

CDR3 DNA: TGTGCCAGCAGGCCTCTAGCGGGGGGAGAGACCCAGTACTTC. It yields the protein CASRPLAGGETQYF. The chain uses TRBV9 and TRBJ2-5, with 11 positions matching TRBD2. V was clipped by 5 bases and J by 4 bases; unmatched bases: 4. Germline lookup yields CDR1 SGDLS and CDR2 YYNGEE. This CDR3 has 14 residues.

The V call is TRBV19, the J call TRBJ1-2, with D unresolved. V was cut by 0 bases and J by 4 bases, with 15 bases left in between. CDR1 LNHDA and CDR2 SQIVND come from the germline V gene (reference sequence). The length of the CDR3 is 16 residues. The CDR3 DNA reads TGTGCCAGTAGTATAGATCCTAGAAGTGGGTCCTATGGCTACACCTTC. Translated: CASSIDPRSGSYGYTF. Filled out from reference TRBV19 and TRBJ1-2, the complete variable domain reads DGGITQSPKYLFRKEGQNVTLSCEQNLNHDAMYWYRQDPGQGLRLIYYSQIVNDFQKGDIAEGYSVSREKKESFPLTVTSAQKNPTAFYLCASSIDPRSGSYGYTFGSGTRLTVV.

The CDR3 sequence: CSVARGGSVAEQYF. The CDR3 DNA follows: TGCAGCGTTGCAAGGGGGGGGTCGGTGGCCGAGCAGTACTTC. The V gene is TRBV29-1, the J gene TRBJ2-7, with D possibly matching TRBD2 (7 bases). V was cut by 4 bases and J by 6 bases, with 19 bases left in between. Germline V CDR1 and CDR2: SQVTM, ANQGSEA. This CDR3 has 14 amino acids.

The V and J genes are TRBV7-8 and TRBJ1-1, with TRBD1 matching 7 bases. Germline V gene data show CDR1 as SGHVS and CDR2 as FQNEAQ. The J segment lost 3 bases and the V segment lost 1 base, leaving 8 bases of the junction unmatched. CDR3 size: 16 residues. Here the CDR3 DNA reads TGTGCCAGCAGCTTAGTTCGAGGCAGGGGGGACACTGAAGCTTTCTTT. This translates into CASSLVRGRGDTEAFF. Combining the CDR3 with reference TRBV7-8 and TRBJ1-1 gives the whole variable domain GAGVSQSPRYKVAKRGQDVALRCDPISGHVSLFWYQQALGQGPEFLTYFQNEAQLDKSGLPSDRFFAERPEGSVSTLKIQRTQQEDSAVYLCASSLVRGRGDTEAFFGQGTRLTVV.

This chain uses TRBV7-3 with TRBJ2-1, with TRBD1 matching over 7 bases. Germline CDR1 and CDR2: SGHTA and FQGTGA. CDR3 length: 13 amino acids. V gave up 4 bases and J gave up 9 bases; unmatched junction bases: 6. CDR3 coding DNA: TGTGCCAGCAGCTCGATCACAGGGGCTGAGCAGTTCTTC. Protein product: CASSSITGAEQFF.

V gene TRBV28 combines with J gene TRBJ1-1; possibly TRBD1 for D (5 bases). V gave up 2 bases and J gave up 2 bases, with 9 bases separating them. The CDR3 runs to 14 residues. Germline CDR1 is MDHEN and CDR2 is SYDVKM. CDR3 protein: CASSLIQGNTEAFF. CDR3 in DNA: TGTGCCAGCAGTTTAATTCAGGGTAACACTGAAGCTTTCTTT.

The rearrangement joins TRBV7-9 to TRBJ2-2; the D gene is possibly TRBD2 (7 bases). This CDR3 is 19 amino acids long. Trimming took 0 bases from V and 2 from J, leaving 19 bases between them. Germline assignment: CDR1 SEHNR and CDR2 FQNEAQ (reference sequence). The CDR3: CASSLAHRGGETNTGELFF. CDR3 nucleotides: TGTGCCAGCAGCTTAGCCCATCGAGGGGGGGAGACAAACACCGGGGAGCTGTTTTTT.

The J gene is TRBJ1-1, the V gene TRBV11-3; maybe TRBD1 (5 bases). The V gene lost 5 bases and the J gene lost 3 bases, with 10 bases spanning the gap. The CDR3 is 13 amino acids. Germline values: CDR1 SGHNT, CDR2 YENEEA. The DNA of the CDR3 is TGTGCCAGCAGCGGCAGGGAAGACACTGAAGCTTTCTTT. It codes for CASSGREDTEAFF.

The chain joins TRBV5-4 to TRBJ2-7; 7 nucleotides align to TRBD1. With V trimmed by 4 bases and J by 5 bases, 12 bases remained unmatched. This CDR3 has 15 amino acids. Per the germline V gene, CDR1 is SGHNT and CDR2 is YYREEE (reference sequence). CDR3 sequence reads: CASSTGQVAFHEQYF. The CDR3, as DNA: TGTGCCAGCAGCACCGGACAGGTTGCCTTCCACGAGCAGTACTTC. Filled out from reference TRBV5-4 and TRBJ2-7, the complete variable domain reads ETGVTQSPTHLIKTRGQQVTLRCSSQSGHNTVSWYQQALGQGPQFIFQYYREEENGRGNFPPRFSGLQFPNYSSELNVNALELDDSALYLCASSTGQVAFHEQYFGPGTRLTVT.

The gene calls are TRBV27 and TRBJ1-1, with 7 bases fitting TRBD1. The CDR3 contains 13 residues. The V segment lost 5 bases and the J segment 8 bases; nucleotides outside the gene matches: 8. Germline CDR1 reads MNHEY; CDR2 reads SMNVEV (reference sequence). The CDR3 is CASSRLQGQEAFF. DNA of the CDR3: TGTGCCAGCAGTAGACTACAGGGGCAAGAAGCTTTCTTT.

The CDR3 here is CASSLANPTNEKLFF. The CDR3 coding sequence is TGTGCCAGCAGCTTGGCCAACCCAACTAATGAAAAACTGTTTTTT. The chain couples TRBV7-9 to TRBJ1-4; no reliable D call. In germline, CDR1 is SEHNR, CDR2 FQNEAQ (reference sequence). The CDR3 length is 15 residues. V was clipped by 3 bases and J by 0 bases, with 8 bases between them.

The rearrangement uses TRBV2 and TRBJ2-1; the D gene is possibly TRBD2 (6 bases). This CDR3 comprises 15 residues. Per germline, CDR1 SNHLY and CDR2 FYNNEI. The V end lost 6 bases, the J end lost 4 bases, and 16 bases lay between the germline ends. CDR3 sequence reads: CASSAGTGGYNEQFF. CDR3 in DNA: TGTGCCAGCAGCGCCGGGACCGGGGGTTACAATGAGCAGTTCTTC.

The rearrangement joins TRBV2 to TRBJ2-1; 7 bases fit TRBD1. This CDR3 has 12 amino acids. Germline V gene lookup returns CDR1 SNHLY and CDR2 FYNNEI. V lost 10 bases to trimming and J lost 5 bases; unmatched junction nucleotides: 5. As DNA, the CDR3 is TGTGCCAAGCGAACAGGGGACAATGAGCAGTTCTTC. This translates into CAKRTGDNEQFF.

The chain joins TRBV4-1 to TRBJ1-2; TRBD1 agrees at 9 bases. This CDR3 contains 18 residues. Per germline, CDR1 MGHRA and CDR2 YSYEKL. Losses at the gene ends were 2 bases for V and 0 bases for J; bases not matched to a gene: 10. The CDR3 region is CASSQLPGQGPANYGYTF. The CDR3 nucleotides are TGCGCCAGCAGCCAATTACCGGGACAGGGACCAGCTAACTATGGCTACACCTTC.

The chain is built from TRBV6-5 and TRBJ1-6; a possible D gene is TRBD1 (6 bases). In germline, CDR1 is MNHEY, CDR2 SVGAGI. V shed 8 bases and J shed 10 bases, with 18 bases lying between them. This CDR3 comprises 14 residues. Here the CDR3 reads CASRKQGERSPLHF. CDR3 DNA sequence: TGTGCCAGCCGCAAACAGGGCGAGCGGTCACCCCTCCACTTT.

V is TRBV5-1 and J is TRBJ1-1, with D unresolved. CDR3 length: 14 amino acids. The V gene lost 2 bases and the J gene lost 1 base, with 9 bases spanning the gap. Per the germline V gene, CDR1 is SGHRS and CDR2 is YFSETQ. The CDR3 region is CASSFLERNTEAFF. Here the CDR3 DNA reads TGCGCCAGCAGCTTCCTAGAAAGGAACACTGAAGCTTTCTTT.

J is TRBJ1-1 and V is TRBV2; 8 bases line up with TRBD1. The germline V gene encodes CDR1 SNHLY and CDR2 FYNNEI. J gave up 10 bases and V 6 bases, and 10 bases lay outside the gene matches. This CDR3 contains 13 residues. Here the CDR3 DNA reads TGTGCCAGCAGCCCAACCTACGACAGGGGAGCTTTCTTT. This sequence encodes CASSPTYDRGAFF.

This chain links TRBV15 with TRBJ1-5, with D possibly TRBD1 on 6 matching bases. The CDR3 is 13 residues long. Deletions cut 6 bases from V and 4 bases from J, with 10 bases between. CDR1 and CDR2 (germline): LNHNV, YYDKDF (reference sequence). Written as DNA, the CDR3 is TGTGCCACCAGAGGGGGGGAAAATCAGCCCCAGCATTTT. This encodes CATRGGENQPQHF.

The genes are TRBV13 and TRBJ2-1; TRBD2 aligns across 9 bases. With V trimmed by 3 bases and J by 2 bases, 5 bases remained unmatched. CDR3 length: 16 amino acids. CDR1 is PRHDT, CDR2 FYEKMQ, per germline (reference sequence). The CDR3 sequence: CASSFLASGAYNEQFF. The CDR3 DNA follows: TGTGCCAGCAGCTTCTTGGCTAGCGGGGCCTACAATGAGCAGTTCTTC.

The chain couples TRBV5-1 to TRBJ2-3, with a weak D call TRBD2 (6 bases). The V gene lost 2 bases and the J gene lost 5 bases, with 9 bases spanning the gap. CDR1 is SGHRS and CDR2 is YFSETQ in the germline V gene. CDR3 length: 13 amino acids. The CDR3 DNA reads TGCGCCAGCAGCTTATTGGAGGGAGATACGCAGTATTTT. Translation: CASSLLEGDTQYF. Together with reference TRBV5-1 and TRBJ2-3, the CDR3 gives the full variable domain: KAGVTQTPRYLIKTRGQQVTLSCSPISGHRSVSWYQQTPGQGLQFLFEYFSETQRNKGNFPGRFSGRQFSNSRSEMNVSTLELGDSALYLCASSLLEGDTQYFGPGTRLTVL.

This clone was seen a few times. The V call is TRBV23-1, the J call TRBJ1-1; TRBD1 might be the D (6 bases). TRBV23-1 falls under the ORF class, with uncertain function. The CDR3 is 13 amino acids. V lost 10 bases and J 3 bases, leaving 15 bases between the germline ends. CDR3 amino acids: CAKTTGIHTEAFF. The CDR3, as DNA: TGCGCCAAGACTACAGGGATTCACACTGAAGCTTTCTTT.

This sequence joins TRBV2 and TRBJ2-5; 7 bases are shared with TRBD1. V lost 8 bases and J lost 9; bases outside the gene matches: 18. This CDR3 spans 15 amino acids. Germline V gives CDR1 SNHLY, CDR2 FYNNEI. CDR3 sequence reads: CASPPGQDLAGAQYF. CDR3 bases: TGTGCCAGCCCGCCTGGACAGGACCTTGCTGGGGCCCAGTACTTC.

CDR3 DNA sequence: TGTGCCAGCAGTCCCGGAGAGTACAATGAGCAGTTCTTC. It yields the protein CASSPGEYNEQFF. This rearrangement joins TRBV7-8 to TRBJ2-1; the D is unclear. From germline, CDR1 is SGHVS and CDR2 FQNEAQ. This CDR3 region has 13 residues. The ends were cut back, 6 bases at V and 4 bases at J, with 10 bases in the middle.

The chain links TRBV7-2 to TRBJ2-1; 9 positions match TRBD2. The CDR3 runs 18 residues. V was clipped by 2 bases and J by 2 bases; unmatched bases: 10. Germline V gene sequence: CDR1 SGHTA, CDR2 FQGNSA. The CDR3: CASSLILLASGTYNEQFF. The CDR3 nucleotides read TGTGCCAGCAGCTTAATCCTTTTGGCTAGCGGGACCTACAATGAGCAGTTCTTC. Variable domain in full (rest from reference TRBV7-2 and TRBJ2-1): GAGVSQSPSNKVTEKGKDVELRCDPISGHTALYWYRQSLGQGLEFLIYFQGNSAPDKSGLPSDRFSAERTGGSVSTLTIQRTQQEDSAVYLCASSLILLASGTYNEQFFGPGTRLTVL.

The rearrangement joins TRBV5-8 to TRBJ1-1, with 7 bases matching TRBD1. Germline CDR1 and CDR2: SGHTS and YDEGEE. This CDR3 is built from 15 residues. Trimming cost V 2 bases and J 5 bases; bases outside gene matches: 9. Here the CDR3 DNA reads TGTGCCAGCAGCTTAACTAGGACAGGTACTACTGAAGCTTTCTTT. Translation gives CASSLTRTGTTEAFF.